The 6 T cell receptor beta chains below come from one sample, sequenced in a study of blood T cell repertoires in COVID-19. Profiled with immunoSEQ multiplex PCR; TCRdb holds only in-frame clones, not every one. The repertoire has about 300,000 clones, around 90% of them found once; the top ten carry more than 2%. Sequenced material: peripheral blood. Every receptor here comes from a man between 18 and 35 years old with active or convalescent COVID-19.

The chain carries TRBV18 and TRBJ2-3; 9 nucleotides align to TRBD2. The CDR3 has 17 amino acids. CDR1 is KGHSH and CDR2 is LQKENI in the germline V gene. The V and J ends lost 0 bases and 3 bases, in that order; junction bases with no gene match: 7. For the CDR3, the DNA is TGTGCCAGCTCACCACCTAGCGGGGGACTCAATACAGATACGCAGTATTTT. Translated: CASSPPSGGLNTDTQYF.

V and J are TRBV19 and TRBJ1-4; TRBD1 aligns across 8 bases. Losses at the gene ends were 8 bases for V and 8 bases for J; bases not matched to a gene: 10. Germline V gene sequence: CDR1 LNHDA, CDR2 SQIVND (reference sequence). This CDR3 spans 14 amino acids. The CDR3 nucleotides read TGTGCCAGTCGCTCAGGGGGCGGAGGAGAAAAACTGTTTTTT. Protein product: CASRSGGGGEKLFF.

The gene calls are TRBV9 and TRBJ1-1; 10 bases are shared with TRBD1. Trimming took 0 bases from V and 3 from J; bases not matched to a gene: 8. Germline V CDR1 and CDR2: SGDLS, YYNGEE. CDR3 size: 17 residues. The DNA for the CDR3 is TGTGCCAGCAGCGTAGTGGGGACAGGGGTTACTGACACTGAAGCTTTCTTT. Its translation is CASSVVGTGVTDTEAFF.

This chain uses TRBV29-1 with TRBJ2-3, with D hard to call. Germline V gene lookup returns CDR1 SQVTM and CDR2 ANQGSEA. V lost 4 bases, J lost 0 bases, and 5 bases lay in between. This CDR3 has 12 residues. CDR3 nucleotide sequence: TGCAGCGTTGGCGCGAGCACAGATACGCAGTATTTT. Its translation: CSVGASTDTQYF.

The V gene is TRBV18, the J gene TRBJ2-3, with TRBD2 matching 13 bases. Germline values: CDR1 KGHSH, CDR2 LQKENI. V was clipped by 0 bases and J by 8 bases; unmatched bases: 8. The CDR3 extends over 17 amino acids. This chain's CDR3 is CASSPPGLAGPEGTQYF. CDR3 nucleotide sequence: TGTGCCAGCTCACCACCGGGACTAGCGGGGCCTGAGGGTACGCAGTATTTT.

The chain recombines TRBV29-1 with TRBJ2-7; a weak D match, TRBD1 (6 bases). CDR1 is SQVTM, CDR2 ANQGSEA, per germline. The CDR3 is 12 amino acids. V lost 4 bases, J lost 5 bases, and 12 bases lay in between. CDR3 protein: CSVAQGYNEQYF. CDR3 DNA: TGCAGCGTTGCGCAGGGGTATAACGAGCAGTACTTC.